This T cell receptor (beta chain) was sequenced for a study of siplizumab effects on memory and regulatory T cells. Assay used: immunoSEQ multiplex PCR; TCRdb lists only in-frame clones, some missing. The sample lists approximately 100,000 clones, 85% to 95% occurring once. Germline lookup yields CDR1 SGHRS and CDR2 YFSETQ. The CDR3 has 13 residues. V gave up 2 bases and J gave up 5 bases, with 10 bases separating them. Material: Tregs sorted from blood. This rearrangement joins TRBV5-1 to TRBJ1-1, with D possibly matching TRBD1 (6 bases). The clonotype comes from a human donor in good health. The DNA of the CDR3 is TGCGCCAGCAGCTTCGACAGGATTACTGAAGCTTTCTTT. It specifies CASSFDRITEAFF.